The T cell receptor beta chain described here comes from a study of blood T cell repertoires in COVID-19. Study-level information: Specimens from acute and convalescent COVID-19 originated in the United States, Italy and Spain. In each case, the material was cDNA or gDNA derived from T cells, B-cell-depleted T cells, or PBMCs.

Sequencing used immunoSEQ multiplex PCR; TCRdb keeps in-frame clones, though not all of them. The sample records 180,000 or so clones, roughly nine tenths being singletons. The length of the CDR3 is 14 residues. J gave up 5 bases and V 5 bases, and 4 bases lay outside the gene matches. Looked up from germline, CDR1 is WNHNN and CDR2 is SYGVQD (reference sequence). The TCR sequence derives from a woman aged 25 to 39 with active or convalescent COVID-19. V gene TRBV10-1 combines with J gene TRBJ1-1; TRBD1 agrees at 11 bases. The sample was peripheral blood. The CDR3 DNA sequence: TGCGCCAGCAGTACCGGGACAGGGGGGACTGAAGCTTTCTTT. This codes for CASSTGTGGTEAFF.